Listed below are T cell receptor beta chains from one sample, sequenced in a study of T cell responses to AZD1222 COVID-19 vaccine. The protocol was immunoSEQ multiplex PCR, while the TCRdb copy is restricted to in-frame clones and leaves out a portion. The sample records 150,000 to 200,000 clones, approximately 88% being singletons. The sequencing used peripheral blood, collected 28 days after the second AZD1222 dose. The receptors were sampled from an adult who received the AZD1222 COVID-19 vaccine. The CDR3 runs from the conserved cysteine through the conserved F or W. The D gene is left open where the match is weak. For some rows the clone size is stated as once, few or many, or as a class when expanded; others skip it.

j_gene | v_gene | d_gene | abundance | CDR3nt | CDR3aa
TRBJ1-6 | TRBV6-5 | - | - | TGTGCCAGCAGTAGGACAGTTAATTCACCCCTCCACTTT | CASSRTVNSPLHF
TRBJ2-7 | TRBV7-2 | TRBD2 | - | TGTGCCAGCAGCGAAGCGGGGGAGTCCTACGAGCAGTACTTC | CASSEAGESYEQYF
TRBJ2-7 | TRBV20-1 | - | - | TGCAGTGCTGAGGGGGAGTACGAGCAGTACTTC | CSAEGEYEQYF
TRBJ1-2 | TRBV6-1 | TRBD1 | - | TGTGCCAGCAGTGAAGCGGGTGGGACAGGGGTAAGCTACACCTTC | CASSEAGGTGVSYTF
TRBJ1-5 | TRBV28 | - | - | TGTGCCAGCAGTTTTTGGGGGCTGGGGCAAGGCAATCAGCCCCAGCATTTT | CASSFWGLGQGNQPQHF
TRBJ2-5 | TRBV12-3/TRBV12-4 | - | - | TGTGCCAGCAGTTTAGGTATAGGAGAGACCCAGTACTTC | CASSLGIGETQYF
TRBJ1-2 | TRBV29-1 | - | - | TGCAGCGTTGAAGAGGGTGGAGGCTACACCTTC | CSVEEGGGYTF
TRBJ1-5 | TRBV19 | - | - | TGTGCCAGTAGTCTCCAGGGATCCCCCTTCAATCAGCCCCAGCATTTT | CASSLQGSPFNQPQHF
TRBJ1-2 | TRBV6-6 | - | once | TGTGCCAGCAGGTCCGGCCTCTATGGCTACACCTTC | CASRSGLYGYTF
TRBJ1-4 | TRBV10-3 | - | few | TGTGCCATCGGCGGGGGGATGGGTGAAAAACTGTTTTTT | CAIGGGMGEKLFF
TRBJ2-1 | TRBV3-1/TRBV3-2 | - | once | TGTGCCAGCAGCCCGCGGAGGAGTGAGCAGTTCTTC | CASSPRRSEQFF
TRBJ2-7 | TRBV6-1 | - | - | TGTGCCAGCAGTGACGGTCGCGAAGGGACCTACGAGCAGTACTTC | CASSDGREGTYEQYF
TRBJ1-1 | TRBV6-1 | - | once | TGTGCCAGCAGTGAACTGGGCTTATGGAACACTGAAGCTTTCTTT | CASSELGLWNTEAFF
TRBJ1-2 | TRBV19 | TRBD1 | - | TGTGCCAGTAGTCCCGGACAGGGTGTAGGCTATGGCTACACCTTC | CASSPGQGVGYGYTF
TRBJ1-4 | TRBV6-1 | - | - | TGTGCCAGCAGTGAAGAGGGGACTAATGAAAAACTGTTTTTT | CASSEEGTNEKLFF
TRBJ1-6 | TRBV5-4 | - | - | TGTGCCAGCAGGACGGAGGATAATTCACCCCTCCACTTT | CASRTEDNSPLHF
TRBJ2-7 | TRBV2 | TRBD1 | - | TGTGCCAGCTCCTGGGACAGCCCTTTAGGCGAGCAGTACTTC | CASSWDSPLGEQYF
TRBJ2-7 | TRBV19 | - | - | TGTGCCAGTAGTATGGGGATAATTACCTACGAGCAGTACTTC | CASSMGIITYEQYF
TRBJ2-7 | TRBV24-1 | - | - | TGTGCCACCCCCCGAAGTGGTCATCGCCTCTCCTACGAGCAGTACTTC | CATPRSGHRLSYEQYF
TRBJ2-2 | TRBV19 | TRBD1 | - | TGTGCCAGTAGTCCACTACTTGGGACAGTGAACACCGGGGAGCTGTTTTTT | CASSPLLGTVNTGELFF
TRBJ2-6 | TRBV6-1 | TRBD1 | - | TGTGCCAGCAGTGGCCTCCCGGGACAGGGCATCTCTGGGGCCAACGTCCTGACTTTC | CASSGLPGQGISGANVLTF
TRBJ1-6 | TRBV15 | - | once | TGTGCCACCAGCACAGTCCCAGGGGATTCACCCCTCCACTTT | CATSTVPGDSPLHF
TRBJ1-2 | TRBV2 | - | - | TGTGCCAGCAGTGAAGCGCTTCAGGCTGGCTACACCTTC | CASSEALQAGYTF
TRBJ1-3 | TRBV9 | - | - | TGTGCCAGCAGCGTAGAGGACAGAAGAAACACCATATATTTT | CASSVEDRRNTIYF
TRBJ1-4 | TRBV25-1 | TRBD1 | - | TGTGCCAGCAGCGGGACAGGGGGGGTTCATGAAAAACTGTTTTTT | CASSGTGGVHEKLFF
TRBJ2-3 | TRBV11-2 | TRBD2 | - | TGTGCCAGCAGCCTAGCGGGGGGGGCCTTCACAGATACGCAGTATTTT | CASSLAGGAFTDTQYF
TRBJ1-5 | TRBV7-2 | - | - | TGTGCCAGCAGCTTAGTTACAGGTTCCCTAAATCAGCCCCAGCATTTT | CASSLVTGSLNQPQHF
TRBJ2-7 | TRBV18 | - | few | TGTGCCAGCTCACCATGGACAGACTCCTACGAGCAGTACTTC | CASSPWTDSYEQYF
TRBJ2-2 | TRBV7-7 | - | - | TGTGCCAGCAGCATGAACACCGGGGAGCTGTTTTTT | CASSMNTGELFF
TRBJ1-1 | TRBV2 | TRBD1 | - | TGTGCCAGCAACAGGGGGCCGTACACTGAAGCTTTCTTT | CASNRGPYTEAFF
TRBJ2-7 | TRBV4-1 | - | - | TGCGCCAGCAGCCTTCGGGGAAAGGAGCAGTACTTC | CASSLRGKEQYF
TRBJ2-5 | TRBV5-1 | TRBD1 | - | TGCGCCAGCAGCTTGGTGGGGACAGCGGTAGAGACCCAGTACTTC | CASSLVGTAVETQYF
TRBJ2-3 | TRBV19 | - | - | TGTGCCAGTAGTATTAATCTTGATACGCAGTATTTT | CASSINLDTQYF
TRBJ1-2 | TRBV4-1 | TRBD1 | once | TGCGCCAGCAGCCAAGCAGAAGGGGGCGATTACTATGGCTACACCTTC | CASSQAEGGDYYGYTF
TRBJ1-2 | TRBV30 | - | few | TGTGCCTGGAGTCCCTCCCCAAAGGTTGCCTACACCTTC | CAWSPSPKVAYTF
TRBJ2-7 | TRBV28 | - | once | TGTGCCACCTTGACAGGAGCCTACGAGCAGTACTTC | CATLTGAYEQYF
TRBJ2-5 | TRBV3-1/TRBV3-2 | - | - | TGTGCCAGCAGCCCGTATGAACGAGGGGGGACCCAGTACTTC | CASSPYERGGTQYF
TRBJ1-6 | TRBV6-1 | TRBD1 | few | TGTGCCAGCAGTGAAATCGGGACAGCATTTAATTCACCCCTCCACTTT | CASSEIGTAFNSPLHF
TRBJ2-5 | TRBV5-1 | TRBD2 | - | TGCGCCAGCAGCCCCAGGACTAGCGGGGGGGCTTGGGAGACCCAGTACTTC | CASSPRTSGGAWETQYF
TRBJ2-1 | TRBV7-2 | - | - | TGTGCCAGCAGCTACGGGGGGCGGGGCAATGAGCAGTTCTTC | CASSYGGRGNEQFF
TRBJ1-5 | TRBV2 | - | - | TGTGCCTCCAGATGGAGTCAACAAGGTCAGCCCCAGCATTTT | CASRWSQQGQPQHF
TRBJ1-5 | TRBV7-9 | TRBD1 | - | TGTGCCAGCAGCCCGGACAGGGCAGGGCAGCCCCAGCATTTT | CASSPDRAGQPQHF
TRBJ2-2 | TRBV15 | - | - | TGTGCCACCAGCAGCCGTTTCTCTATGGACAGAAACACCGGGGAGCTGTTTTTT | CATSSRFSMDRNTGELFF